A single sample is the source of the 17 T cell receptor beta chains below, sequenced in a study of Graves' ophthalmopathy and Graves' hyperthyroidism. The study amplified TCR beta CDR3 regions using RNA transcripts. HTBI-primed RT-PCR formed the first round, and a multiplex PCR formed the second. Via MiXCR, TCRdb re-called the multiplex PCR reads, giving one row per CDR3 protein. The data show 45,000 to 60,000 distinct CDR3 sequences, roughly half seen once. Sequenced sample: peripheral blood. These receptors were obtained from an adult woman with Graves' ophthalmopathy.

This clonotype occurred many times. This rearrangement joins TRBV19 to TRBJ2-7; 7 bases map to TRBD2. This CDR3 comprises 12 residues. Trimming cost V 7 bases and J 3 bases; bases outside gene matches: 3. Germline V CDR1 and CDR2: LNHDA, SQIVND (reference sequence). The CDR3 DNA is TGTGCCAGTAACGGACTAGGCTACGAGCAGTACTTC. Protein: CASNGLGYEQYF.

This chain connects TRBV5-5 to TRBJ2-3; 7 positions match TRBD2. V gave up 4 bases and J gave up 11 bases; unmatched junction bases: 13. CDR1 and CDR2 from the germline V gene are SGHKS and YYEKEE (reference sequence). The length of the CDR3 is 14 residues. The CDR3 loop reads CASSQGLYNDEQYF. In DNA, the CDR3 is TGTGCCAGCAGCCAGGGACTATATAACGATGAGCAGTATTTT.

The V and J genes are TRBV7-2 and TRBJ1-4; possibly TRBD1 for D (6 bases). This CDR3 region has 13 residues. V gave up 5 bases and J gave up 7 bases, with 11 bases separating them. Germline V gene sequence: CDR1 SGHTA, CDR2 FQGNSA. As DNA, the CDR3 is TGTGCCAGCAGCAAAGGGGGTTCTGAAAAACTGTTTTTT. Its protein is CASSKGGSEKLFF.

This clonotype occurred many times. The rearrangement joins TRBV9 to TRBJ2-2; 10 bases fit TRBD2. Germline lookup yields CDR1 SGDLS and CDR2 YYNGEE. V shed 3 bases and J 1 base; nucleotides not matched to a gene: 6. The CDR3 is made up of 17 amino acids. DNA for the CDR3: TGTGCCAGCAGCGGTTCTAGCGGGAGCCGGAACACCGGGGAGCTGTTTTTT. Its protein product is CASSGSSGSRNTGELFF.

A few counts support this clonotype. DNA for the CDR3: TGTGCCAGCAGGCCTGCTAGCGGGAGGGACGGGGAGCAGTTCTTC. Its translation is CASRPASGRDGEQFF. The V call is TRBV3-1, the J call TRBJ2-1; 12 bases agree with TRBD2. The J segment lost 10 bases and the V segment lost 6 bases, leaving 10 bases of the junction unmatched. CDR3 length equals 15 residues. Germline assignment: CDR1 LGHDT and CDR2 YNNKEL (reference sequence).

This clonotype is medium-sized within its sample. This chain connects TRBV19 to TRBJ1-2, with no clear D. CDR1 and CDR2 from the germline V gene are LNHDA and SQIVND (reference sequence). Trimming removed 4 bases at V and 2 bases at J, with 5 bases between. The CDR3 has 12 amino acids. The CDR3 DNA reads TGTGCCAGTAGTAGTGAGAACTATGGCTACACCTTC. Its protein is CASSSENYGYTF.

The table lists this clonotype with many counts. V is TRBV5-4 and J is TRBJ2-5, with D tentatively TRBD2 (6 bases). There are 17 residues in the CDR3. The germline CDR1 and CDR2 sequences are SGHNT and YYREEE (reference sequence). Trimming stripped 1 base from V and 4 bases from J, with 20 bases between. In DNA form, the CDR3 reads TGTGCCAGCAGCTTGAGTATTCGGGGAGGAGTACGAGAGACCCAGTACTTC. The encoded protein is CASSLSIRGGVRETQYF.

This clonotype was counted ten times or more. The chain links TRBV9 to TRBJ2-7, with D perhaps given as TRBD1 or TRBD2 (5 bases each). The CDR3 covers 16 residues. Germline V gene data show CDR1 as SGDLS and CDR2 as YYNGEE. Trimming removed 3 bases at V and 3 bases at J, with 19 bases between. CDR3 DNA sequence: TGTGCCAGCAGCGAAGGGGCGACGGCAGGGAGCTACGAGCAGTACTTC. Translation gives CASSEGATAGSYEQYF.

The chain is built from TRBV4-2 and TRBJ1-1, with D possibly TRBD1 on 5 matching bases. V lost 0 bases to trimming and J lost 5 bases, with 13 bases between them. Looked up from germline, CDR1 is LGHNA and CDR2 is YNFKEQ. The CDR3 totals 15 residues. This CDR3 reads CASSQDRGVGTEAFF. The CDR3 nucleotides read TGTGCCAGCAGCCAAGATAGAGGGGTAGGGACTGAAGCTTTCTTT.

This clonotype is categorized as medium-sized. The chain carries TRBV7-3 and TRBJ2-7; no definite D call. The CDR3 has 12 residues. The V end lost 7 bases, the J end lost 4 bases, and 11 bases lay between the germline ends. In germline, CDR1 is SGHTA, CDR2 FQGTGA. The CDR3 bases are TGTGCCAGCACCAAAGGACGTTACGAGCAGTACTTC. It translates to CASTKGRYEQYF.

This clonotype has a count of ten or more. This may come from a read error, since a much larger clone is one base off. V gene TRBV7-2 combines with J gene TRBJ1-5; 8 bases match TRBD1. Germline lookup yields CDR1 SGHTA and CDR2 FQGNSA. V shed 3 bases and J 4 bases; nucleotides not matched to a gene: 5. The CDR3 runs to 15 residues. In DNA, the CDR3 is TGTGCCAGCAGCTTGGCGACAGGGGAGAATCAGCCCCAGCATTTT. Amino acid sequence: CASSLATGENQPQHF.

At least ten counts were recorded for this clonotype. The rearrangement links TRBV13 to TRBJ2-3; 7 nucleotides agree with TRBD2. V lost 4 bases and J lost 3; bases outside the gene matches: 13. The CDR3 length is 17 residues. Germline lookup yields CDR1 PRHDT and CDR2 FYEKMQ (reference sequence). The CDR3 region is CASSWEGDDRRTDTQYF. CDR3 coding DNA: TGTGCCAGCAGCTGGGAGGGAGATGATCGGAGAACAGATACGCAGTATTTT.

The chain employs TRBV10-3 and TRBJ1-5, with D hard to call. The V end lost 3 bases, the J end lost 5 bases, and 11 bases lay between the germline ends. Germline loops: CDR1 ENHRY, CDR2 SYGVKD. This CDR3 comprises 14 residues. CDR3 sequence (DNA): TGTGCCATCAGTGAATTATGGGCCGATCAGCCCCAGCATTTT. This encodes CAISELWADQPQHF.

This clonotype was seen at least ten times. CDR3 residues: CASSIESGAKNIQYF. DNA of the CDR3: TGTGCCAGTAGTATAGAATCAGGGGCCAAAAACATTCAGTACTTC. The chain is built from TRBV19 and TRBJ2-4, with D possibly matching TRBD1 (5 bases). CDR1 is LNHDA and CDR2 is SQIVND in the germline V gene (reference sequence). This CDR3 is 15 amino acids long. V was pared by 0 bases and J by 1 base, with 7 bases between. Full variable domain (missing parts from reference TRBV19 and TRBJ2-4): DGGITQSPKYLFRKEGQNVTLSCEQNLNHDAMYWYRQDPGQGLRLIYYSQIVNDFQKGDIAEGYSVSREKKESFPLTVTSAQKNPTAFYLCASSIESGAKNIQYFGAGTRLSVL.

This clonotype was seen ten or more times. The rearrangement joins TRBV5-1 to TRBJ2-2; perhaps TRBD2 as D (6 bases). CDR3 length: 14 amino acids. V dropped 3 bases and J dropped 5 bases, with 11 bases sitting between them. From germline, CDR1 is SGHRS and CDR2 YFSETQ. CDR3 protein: CASSSTGDTGELFF. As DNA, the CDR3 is TGCGCCAGCAGCTCTACGGGAGATACCGGGGAGCTGTTTTTT.

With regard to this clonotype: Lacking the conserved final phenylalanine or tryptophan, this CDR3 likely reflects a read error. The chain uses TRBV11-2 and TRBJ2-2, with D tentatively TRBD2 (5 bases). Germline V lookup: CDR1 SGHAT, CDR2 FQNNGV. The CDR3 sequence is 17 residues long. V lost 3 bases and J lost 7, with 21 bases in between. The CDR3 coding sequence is TGTGCCAGCAGCTTTAGTTCCGAGACGGGGTTTTACGGGGAGCTGTTTCTT. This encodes CASSFSSETGFYGELFL.

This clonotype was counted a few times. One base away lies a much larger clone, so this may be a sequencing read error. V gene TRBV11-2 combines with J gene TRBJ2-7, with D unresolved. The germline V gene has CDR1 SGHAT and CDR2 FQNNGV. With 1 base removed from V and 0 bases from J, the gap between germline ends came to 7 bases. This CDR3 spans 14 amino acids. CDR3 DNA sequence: TGTGCCAGCAGCTTAGGGTCCTTCTCCTACGAGCAGTACTTC. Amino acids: CASSLGSFSYEQYF.